A single T cell receptor (beta chain) is shown here with its context. The CDR3 length is 15 residues. The germline CDR1 and CDR2 sequences are MDHEN and SYDVKM. V was trimmed by 5 bases and J by 2 bases, leaving 10 bases between them. This specimen belongs to a study of blood T cell repertoires in COVID-19. Background on the study: From the United States, Italy and Spain came samples of acute and convalescent COVID-19. T cells, B-cell-depleted T cells, or PBMCs provided the cDNA or gDNA that served as material.

Under the authors' procedure: Scientists estimated how many nucleated cells there were by amplifying reference gene primers. Some clones are missing from TCRdb's copy, which holds only in-frame ones; the method was immunoSEQ multiplex PCR. V and J calls and clone size follow that table, whereas D and trimming were derived from the DNA. The sample gives 150,000 to 200,000 clones, approximately 85% of which show up once; 2.5% to 3.5% is in the top ten. This TCR was recovered from a man between 60 and 75 years old with acute or convalescent COVID-19. The chain is built from TRBV28 and TRBJ2-6; the D is unclear. The sequencing sample was made of peripheral blood. CDR3 residues: CASSEVSPGANVLTF. The DNA for the CDR3 is TGTGCCAGCAGTGAGGTCTCCCCTGGGGCCAACGTCCTGACTTTC.